This T cell receptor (beta chain) derives from a study of early T cells in non-severe SARS-CoV-2 infection. Overall study context: The sequenced material was bulk RNA from unsorted whole blood, and its chains were unpaired.

The study's findings and limits: Anti-spike CD8 responses were favored by VDJdb matching, which missed private and CD4 specificities.

Remarks on this clonotype: Its antigen remains unknown.

cDNA molecules, individually, were tagged with unique molecular identifiers. TCRdb ran MiXCR on the 5' RACE reads and lists one entry per CDR3 protein. The sample lists around 56,000 distinct CDR3 sequences; 13% were seen once. Specimen: whole blood, collected at baseline. The source of this sequence is an adult who was a healthcare worker with PCR-confirmed SARS-CoV-2 infection or an uninfected control (not recorded which).

CDR3 sequence reads: CASRPTPMGSPLHF. The CDR3 coding sequence is TGTGCCAGCAGACCGACGCCTATGGGTTCACCCCTCCACTTT. This rearrangement joins TRBV2 to TRBJ1-6; D gene uncertain. Germline V gene data show CDR1 as SNHLY and CDR2 as FYNNEI. Trimming removed 6 bases from V and 9 bases from J, with 15 bases in between. This CDR3 region has 14 residues.